This TCR beta chain was identified in a study of shared clonotypes between healthy human individuals. Participating donors were healthy, HIV-negative adults free of recent acute infections or vaccinations. In the study's own analysis: Junction-only sequences without quality scores came from ImmunoSEQ, so filtering differed. Assay: immunoSEQ multiplex PCR; the TCRdb copy retains only in-frame clones and omits some. The D gene and trimming were derived from the DNA, and the V and J assignments and clone size from that table. The sample contains about 510,000 clones, over 75% of which appear only once. This CDR3 region has 16 residues. V lost 4 bases, J lost 5 bases, and 21 bases lay in between. Germline V gene data show CDR1 as GTSNPN and CDR2 as SVGIG (reference sequence).

This receptor was identified in a woman aged 40 to 49 in good health. Some clones in this sample may be carry-over from other donors' samples. The sample comprised PBMCs. The rearrangement links TRBV30 to TRBJ2-1, with D perhaps being TRBD1 or TRBD2 (5 bases each). CDR3 nucleotides: TGTGCCTGGAACACCGGCTCCGGGGCGCGGCACAATGAGCAGTTCTTC. Translating it yields CAWNTGSGARHNEQFF. The whole variable domain, filled in from reference TRBV30 and TRBJ2-1, reads SQTIHQWPATLVQPVGSPLSLECTVEGTSNPNLYWYRQAAGRGLQLLFYSVGIGQISSEVPQNLSASRPQDRQFILSSKKLLLSDSGFYLCAWNTGSGARHNEQFFGPGTRLTVL.